The text below deals with one TCR beta chain. V was shortened by 4 bases and J by 7 bases, with 17 bases between the two germline ends. There are 14 residues in the CDR3. Germline CDR1 is GTSNPN and CDR2 is SVGIG (reference sequence). This record belongs to a study of blood T cell repertoires in COVID-19. Study in general: COVID-19 samples from acute and convalescent phases originated in the United States, Italy and Spain. T cells, B-cell-depleted T cells, or PBMCs provided the cDNA or gDNA that served as material.

Original methodology: Reference gene primers were amplified, and this amplification served to estimate nucleated cell counts. The method was immunoSEQ multiplex PCR; TCRdb's version includes in-frame clones alone and lacks a portion of them. The D gene and trimming were derived from the DNA, and the V and J assignments and clone size from that table. The sample consists of more than 140,000 clones, about 91% of them appearing once. J is TRBJ1-5 and V is TRBV30; D ambiguous. The TCR originated in a woman aged 60-70 years with acute or convalescent COVID-19. Specimen: peripheral blood. The CDR3, as DNA: TGTGCCTGGAAGTCGGGAGGCTGGGGACAGCCCCAGCATTTT. Translation: CAWKSGGWGQPQHF.